This T cell receptor beta chain was captured by sequencing in a study of metastatic and nonmetastatic thyroid tumors (TCRdb year 2020). The study in broad terms: Repertoires from peripheral blood and from tumor or nodule tissue samples of malignant and benign thyroid patients were compared.

Libraries were constructed by PCR. The listed sequencing device is Illumina HiSeq 4000. High-throughput sequencing was used to profile the TCR beta-chain CDR3 region of every patient. The original pipeline was this. A classifier to discriminate distant-metastatic papillary thyroid cancer patients was built from CDR3 differences across clinicopathological groups. The Shannon index was used to assess repertoire diversity, and the Morisita-Horn index was used to assess tumor-blood repertoire similarity. Through fastp at Q25 and MiXCR, TCRdb rebuilt clones from the public reads, retaining in-frame beta chains. TCRdb assigned the V and J calls; the authors' analysis was not used. The sample profile shows approximately 34,000 clones; 15% to 20% of them were found once. The top ten clonotypes cover 10% to 13% of the sample. None of the patients had been given any treatment before thyroid surgery. Using T-cell receptor beta sequencing, the researchers looked back retrospectively at clinical samples from patients, gathered between about 2012 and 2018.

The germline V gene encodes CDR1 MNHEY and CDR2 SVGAGI. The junction shows trimming of 5 bases on V and 1 base on J, and the gene matches do not reach 15 bases of it. The CDR3 goes from the cysteine to the phenylalanine over 19 residues. Of all the DNA, just the CDR3 is kept, 57 bases in frame from base 1. This clone was detected ten times or more. The antigen it recognizes is unknown. No quality values exist for individual bases; no much larger clone is one base distant. General findings and caveats noted by the study authors: In both blood and tumor samples, TCR beta diversity was reported to be significantly higher in malignant tumors than in benign nodules.

This TCR derives from a female donor with papillary thyroid cancer or a benign thyroid nodule (not recorded which). Some clones in this sample may be carry-over from other donors' samples. The rearranged segments are TRBV6-5 and TRBJ2-7; a stretch of 12 junction bases matches TRBD1. Specimen: blood. The DNA sequence is as follows: TGTGCCAGCAGTAACCGGGACAGGGGGCTAGCGGGAGATTCCTACGAGCAGTACTTC. Its protein reads: CASSNRDRGLAGDSYEQYF.